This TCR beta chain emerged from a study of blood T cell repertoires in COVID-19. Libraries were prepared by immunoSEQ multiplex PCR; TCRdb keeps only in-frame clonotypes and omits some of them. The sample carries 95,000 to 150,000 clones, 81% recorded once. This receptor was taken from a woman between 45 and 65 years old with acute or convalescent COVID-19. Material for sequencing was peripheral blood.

CDR3 bases: TGTGCTAGTGGTTTGACAGGGGGCTTTGGCTACACCTTC. It yields the protein CASGLTGGFGYTF. The chain is built from TRBV12-5 and TRBJ1-2; 9 bases fit TRBD1. The V segment lost 2 bases and the J segment 7 bases; nucleotides outside the gene matches: 2. The V gene's germline CDR1 is LGHNT and CDR2 FRNRAP. The CDR3 runs 13 residues. Complete variable domain (other parts from reference TRBV12-5 and TRBJ1-2): DARVTQTPRHKVTEMGQEVTMRCQPILGHNTVFWYRQTMMQGLELLAYFRNRAPLDDSGMPKDRFSAEMPDATLATLKIQPSEPRDSAVYFCASGLTGGFGYTFGSGTRLTVV.